These 21 T cell receptor beta chains share one sample of origin, sequenced in a study of cytomegalovirus exposure and HLA in healthy donors. PCR primers comprised 60 Vbeta and 13 Jbeta primers. Libraries were prepared by immunoSEQ multiplex PCR; TCRdb keeps only in-frame clonotypes and omits some of them. The sample lists over 200,000 clones, around 75% occurring once. The sequenced sample was PBMCs. Source of these receptors: a woman in her twenties or thirties in good health and CMV-seronegative.

This chain connects TRBV9 to TRBJ1-3; unclear D gene. Germline CDR1 reads SGDLS; CDR2 reads YYNGEE. This CDR3 is built from 14 residues. The germline V and J ends were trimmed by 4 bases and 2 bases, with 10 bases remaining between them. DNA for the CDR3: TGTGCCAGCAGCCCCCTTACTACTGGAAACACCATATATTTT. It is translated as CASSPLTTGNTIYF. The full variable domain, rest sourced from reference TRBV9 and TRBJ1-3, is DSGVTQTPKHLITATGQRVTLRCSPRSGDLSVYWYQQSLDQGLQFLIQYYNGEERAKGNILERFSAQQFPDLHSELNLSSLELGDSALYFCASSPLTTGNTIYFGEGSWLTVV.

The V and J genes are TRBV6-1 and TRBJ2-5; 10 positions agree with TRBD2. CDR1 is MNHNS and CDR2 is SASEGT in the germline V gene. This CDR3 is 19 amino acids long. Losses at the gene ends were 0 bases for V and 5 bases for J; bases not matched to a gene: 15. As DNA, the CDR3 is TGTGCCAGCAGTGAAGCGGTGTTGAGCGGGGGGGCCCCGGGGGAGACCCAGTACTTC. This sequence encodes CASSEAVLSGGAPGETQYF.

The rearrangement links TRBV30 to TRBJ1-2; TRBD1 might be the D (6 bases). The CDR3 spans 13 residues. CDR1 is GTSNPN and CDR2 is SVGIG in the germline V gene (reference sequence). Trimming took 5 bases from V and 6 from J, leaving 16 bases between them. CDR3 residues: CAWLRPGADGYTF. CDR3 DNA: TGTGCCTGGCTTAGGCCAGGGGCGGATGGCTACACCTTC.

The V gene is TRBV19, the J gene TRBJ1-3; D perhaps matches TRBD1 (6 bases). Germline V CDR1 and CDR2: LNHDA, SQIVND (reference sequence). V gave up 5 bases and J gave up 0 bases, with 11 bases separating them. This CDR3 has 15 residues. CDR3 in amino acids: CASSFGQRSGNTIYF. The CDR3 coding sequence is TGTGCCAGTAGTTTCGGACAGCGCTCTGGAAACACCATATATTTT. The full variable domain, with the rest looked up from reference TRBV19 and TRBJ1-3, is DGGITQSPKYLFRKEGQNVTLSCEQNLNHDAMYWYRQDPGQGLRLIYYSQIVNDFQKGDIAEGYSVSREKKESFPLTVTSAQKNPTAFYLCASSFGQRSGNTIYFGEGSWLTVV.

Remarks on this clone: Other DNA sequences in this sample translate to the same CDR3. V gene TRBV5-1 combines with J gene TRBJ1-1; 9 positions match TRBD1. Unmatched junction bases numbered 2, after V lost 4 bases and J lost 1 base. The CDR3 consists of 14 residues. Germline CDR1 SGHRS, CDR2 YFSETQ. The CDR3: CASSVGQGNTEAFF. CDR3 DNA: TGCGCCAGCAGCGTGGGACAGGGGAACACTGAAGCTTTCTTT.

The V and J genes are TRBV13 and TRBJ2-7; 7 bases fit TRBD1. This CDR3 contains 15 residues. Germline V gene data show CDR1 as PRHDT and CDR2 as FYEKMQ (reference sequence). Trimming cost V 5 bases and J 1 base; bases outside gene matches: 8. The chain's CDR3 is CASSAYSGQSYEQYF. The CDR3 DNA sequence: TGTGCCAGCAGCGCGTACTCGGGACAGTCCTACGAGCAGTACTTC.

The rearrangement joins TRBV5-4 to TRBJ1-4; no clear D gene. The germline V and J ends were trimmed by 4 bases and 0 bases, with 4 bases remaining between them. The CDR3 consists of 13 residues. The germline V gene has CDR1 SGHNT and CDR2 YYREEE (reference sequence). CDR3 protein: CASSRATNEKLFF. The CDR3 coding sequence is TGTGCCAGCAGCCGAGCAACTAATGAAAAACTGTTTTTT.

The V gene is TRBV5-1, the J gene TRBJ1-5; possible D gene TRBD1, 6 bases. The CDR3 consists of 13 residues. Looked up from germline, CDR1 is SGHRS and CDR2 is YFSETQ. Trimming shortened V by 2 bases and J by 8 bases, and 11 bases separated the two germline ends. CDR3 protein: CASSLQGFEPQHF. For the CDR3, the DNA is TGCGCCAGCAGCTTACAGGGTTTTGAGCCCCAGCATTTT.

CDR3 loop: CASSSTGEAYNEQFF. The CDR3 DNA reads as TGTGCCAGCAGTTCAACAGGGGAAGCCTACAATGAGCAGTTCTTC. The rearrangement uses TRBV27 and TRBJ2-1, with 7 bases matching TRBD1. V lost 4 bases, J lost 2 bases, and 5 bases stayed unmatched. Germline CDR1 is MNHEY and CDR2 is SMNVEV (reference sequence). There are 15 residues in the CDR3.

The chain uses TRBV29-1 and TRBJ1-2, with D unresolved. The CDR3 length is 17 residues. Germline CDR1 reads SQVTM; CDR2 reads ANQGSEA. V was cut by 1 base and J by 0 bases, with 18 bases left in between. The CDR3 coding sequence is TGCAGCGTTGAAGCGACGGACTTCCCCTTTACTAACTATGGCTACACCTTC. It codes for CSVEATDFPFTNYGYTF.

This chain connects TRBV28 to TRBJ1-2; 10 bases agree with TRBD1. The J segment lost 2 bases and the V segment lost 8 bases, leaving 11 bases of the junction unmatched. Germline V lookup: CDR1 MDHEN, CDR2 SYDVKM. The CDR3 sequence is 16 residues long. CDR3 residues: CASGRTGGKANYGYTF. CDR3 in DNA: TGTGCCAGCGGTCGGACAGGGGGTAAGGCGAACTATGGCTACACCTTC.

CDR3 region: CASSELSYEQYF. The CDR3 DNA sequence: TGTGCCAGCAGTGAACTATCCTACGAGCAGTACTTC. J is TRBJ2-7 and V is TRBV6-1; D is uncertain. The V gene's germline CDR1 is MNHNS and CDR2 SASEGT. This CDR3 is built from 12 residues. Trimming removed 2 bases from V and 1 base from J, with 3 bases in between.

This clone was counted only a few times. The J gene is TRBJ2-5, the V gene TRBV28; weak D call: TRBD1 (6 bases). The V end lost 2 bases, the J end lost 5 bases, and 15 bases lay between the germline ends. CDR1 is MDHEN and CDR2 is SYDVKM in the germline V gene. The CDR3 sequence is 15 residues long. CDR3 residues: CASSLRGRGSETQYF. DNA of the CDR3: TGTGCCAGCAGTTTAAGGGGCAGGGGATCGGAGACCCAGTACTTC. The full variable domain, rest sourced from reference TRBV28 and TRBJ2-5, is DVKVTQSSRYLVKRTGEKVFLECVQDMDHENMFWYRQDPGLGLRLIYFSYDVKMKEKGDIPEGYSVSREKKERFSLILESASTNQTSMYLCASSLRGRGSETQYFGPGTRLLVL.

The genes are TRBV6-6 and TRBJ1-1; D possibly corresponds to TRBD1 (6 bases). Trimming cost V 3 bases and J 3 bases, with 11 bases left between them. This CDR3 is 14 amino acids long. Per germline, CDR1 MNHNY and CDR2 SVGAGI (reference sequence). CDR3 loop: CASSYNRADTEAFF. The CDR3 coding sequence is TGTGCCAGCAGTTATAACAGGGCGGACACTGAAGCTTTCTTT.

The chain combines TRBV5-1 with TRBJ2-3, with TRBD1 matching 7 bases. The CDR3 contains 14 residues. Germline CDR1 SGHRS, CDR2 YFSETQ. The V gene end was trimmed by 3 bases and the J gene end by 2 bases; junction bases not matched to a gene: 3. The CDR3 nucleotides read TGCGCCAGCAGCTCGGGACAGCCCACAGATACGCAGTATTTT. It translates to CASSSGQPTDTQYF.

This clone was observed a handful of times. The J gene is TRBJ1-4, the V gene TRBV6-6; D is perhaps TRBD1 (5 bases). There are 16 residues in the CDR3. Trimming stripped 0 bases from V and 8 bases from J, with 16 bases between. Germline V lookup: CDR1 MNHNY, CDR2 SVGAGI (reference sequence). CDR3 nucleotides: TGTGCCAGCAGTTACTCCGGGACTAATGAGGGGGAAAAACTGTTTTTT. It codes for CASSYSGTNEGEKLFF.

The chain links TRBV12-5 to TRBJ1-6, with TRBD1 matching over 7 bases. This CDR3 contains 15 residues. Losses at the gene ends were 7 bases for V and 6 bases for J; bases not matched to a gene: 9. The germline gives CDR1 LGHNT, CDR2 FRNRAP. CDR3 region: CASAETGTVNSPLHF. As DNA, the CDR3 is TGTGCTAGTGCTGAGACTGGGACAGTTAATTCACCCCTCCACTTT.

The CDR3 DNA is TGCAGTGGGAGAGTCGCGGAGACCCAGTACTTC. Protein: CSGRVAETQYF. The chain employs TRBV20-1 and TRBJ2-5; no firm D call. The CDR3 is 11 amino acids. From germline, CDR1 is DFQATT and CDR2 SNEGSKA (reference sequence). Trimming stripped 7 bases from V and 5 bases from J, with 11 bases between.

This chain links TRBV11-3 with TRBJ2-7; 10 bases are shared with TRBD2. The V gene end was trimmed by 4 bases and the J gene end by 3 bases; junction bases not matched to a gene: 6. This CDR3 contains 15 residues. Germline V gene data show CDR1 as SGHNT and CDR2 as YENEEA. CDR3 sequence (DNA): TGTGCCAGCAGCTCCGGTACTAGCGGGGTCTACGAGCAGTACTTC. Its translation: CASSSGTSGVYEQYF.

V gene TRBV7-3 combines with J gene TRBJ2-1; 9 bases match TRBD2. The V gene's germline CDR1 is SGHTA and CDR2 FQGTGA. With 4 bases clipped from V and 0 bases from J, the junction kept 7 bases outside the gene matches. This CDR3 contains 17 residues. The CDR3 sequence is CASSSEPGLASYNEQFF. CDR3 sequence (DNA): TGTGCCAGCAGCTCCGAACCGGGACTAGCCTCCTACAATGAGCAGTTCTTC.

This chain connects TRBV5-8 to TRBJ1-1; 8 bases map to TRBD1. V trimming: 0 bases; J trimming: 5 bases; junction bases outside the gene matches: 0. The CDR3 is made up of 13 amino acids. The germline gives CDR1 SGHTS, CDR2 YDEGEE. The CDR3 bases are TGTGCCAGCAGCTTGGACAGGGGGACTGAAGCTTTCTTT. Translation gives CASSLDRGTEAFF.